This T cell receptor beta chain was obtained from a study of CD8+ T cells in alopecia areata. Overall study findings and caveats: Clonality was higher in lesional than normal scalp, especially in alopecia totalis/universalis.

RNA was isolated and reverse transcribed to cDNA, the sequencing template. Some clones are missing from TCRdb's copy, which holds only in-frame ones; the method was immunoSEQ multiplex PCR. Of around 100,000 clones in the sample, roughly half were seen once. The researchers isolated CD4+ and CD8+ T cells from PBMCs by sorting. CDR1 is KGHSH, CDR2 LQKENI, per germline. Trimming took off 2 bases at V and 4 bases at J, with 8 bases between the two ends. CDR3 length: 13 residues. Regarding this clone: Its antigen is unknown.

J is TRBJ1-2 and V is TRBV18, with a weak D call TRBD1 (6 bases). This clonotype was sampled from a human donor in good health. The sequenced sample was CD4+ T cells sorted from blood. In DNA, the CDR3 is TGTGCCAGCTCACCAGACAGGAGCTATGGCTACACCTTC. Its translation: CASSPDRSYGYTF.